This record covers a single TCR beta chain. Its cognate antigen is unknown. TCRdb re-derived calls from the RACE reads in MiXCR, one entry per CDR3 protein. The sample includes more than 70,000 distinct CDR3 sequences, about 8.5% of them seen just once. The data were taken from a study of human T cells and chemical hapten exposure. The time point: pre-sensitization, week 0. The treatment is: therapeutic diphenylcyclopropenone sensitization with weekly scalp DPC. General study results and limits: It was expanded TCRs that formed significantly more large CDR3 similarity clusters than controls did.

Trimming took 10 bases from V and 6 from J, leaving 15 bases between them. The CDR3 contains 12 residues. CDR1 and CDR2 from the germline V gene are MDHEN and SYDVKM. The source material was whole blood, sampled in connection with sensitization to the hapten diphenylcyclopropenone (DPC). The chain couples TRBV28 to TRBJ1-2; D is unclear. This TCR was recovered from a man aged 35-49 years with alopecia areata. Some clones in this sample may be carry-over from other donors' samples. CDR3 in amino acids: CATSAELDGYTF. The CDR3 DNA reads TGTGCCACCTCGGCGGAGTTAGATGGCTACACCTTC.